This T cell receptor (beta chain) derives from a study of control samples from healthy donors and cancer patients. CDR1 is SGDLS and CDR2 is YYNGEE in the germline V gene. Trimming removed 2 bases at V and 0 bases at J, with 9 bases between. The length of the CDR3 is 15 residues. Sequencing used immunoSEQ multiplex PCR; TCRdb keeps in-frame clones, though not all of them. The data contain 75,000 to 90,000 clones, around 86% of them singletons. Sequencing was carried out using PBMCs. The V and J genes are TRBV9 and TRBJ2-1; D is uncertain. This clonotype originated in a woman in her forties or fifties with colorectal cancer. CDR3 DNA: TGTGCCAGCAGCGTGACACCTTCCTCCTACAATGAGCAGTTCTTC. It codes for CASSVTPSSYNEQFF.